This T cell receptor beta chain stems from a study of CD8 T cells in Susac syndrome. A single count supports this clonotype. The germline CDR1 and CDR2 sequences are MNHNS and SASEGT. Germline trimming cut 6 bases from V and 6 bases from J; bases unmatched to any gene: 20. The CDR3 runs 17 residues. The authors reverse transcribed roughly 0.5 to 1 ug RNA with random hexamers. TCRdb fed the immunoSEQ multiplex PCR reads into MiXCR, producing one record per CDR3 protein. This table has 150,000 or so distinct CDR3 sequences, approximately 94% appearing once. Sequencing targeted TCR beta in T cells from blood (CD8+ and CD4+).

Sequencing was performed on CD4+ T cells from PBMCs. This receptor was taken from a human donor with multiple sclerosis. The chain employs TRBV6-1 and TRBJ2-7, with TRBD2 matching over 7 bases. CDR3 in DNA: TGTGCCAGCAGGTGGGGGGGAGGTGCAGACGGGAGCTTCGAGCAGTACTTC. This encodes CASRWGGGADGSFEQYF.